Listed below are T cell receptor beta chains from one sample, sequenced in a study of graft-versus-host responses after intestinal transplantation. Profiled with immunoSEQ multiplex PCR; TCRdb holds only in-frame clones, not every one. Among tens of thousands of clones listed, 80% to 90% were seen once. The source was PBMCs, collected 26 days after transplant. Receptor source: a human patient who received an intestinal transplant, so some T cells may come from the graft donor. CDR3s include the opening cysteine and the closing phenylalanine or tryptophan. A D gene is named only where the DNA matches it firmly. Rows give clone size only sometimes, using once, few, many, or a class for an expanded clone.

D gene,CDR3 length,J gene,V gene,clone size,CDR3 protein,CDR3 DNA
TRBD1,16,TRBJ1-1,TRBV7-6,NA,CASSSPQGARNTEAFF,TGTGCCAGCAGCTCCCCCCAGGGGGCGAGGAACACTGAAGCTTTCTTT
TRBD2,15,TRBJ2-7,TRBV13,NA,CASSLGPGLAAQQYF,TGTGCCAGCAGCTTAGGTCCGGGACTAGCAGCCCAGCAGTACTTC
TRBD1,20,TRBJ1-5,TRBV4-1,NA,CASSQGWGQGATNGNQPQHF,TGCGCCAGCAGCCAAGGTTGGGGACAGGGGGCGACGAATGGCAATCAGCCCCAGCATTTT
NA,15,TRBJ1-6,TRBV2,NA,CASSGGSGYNSPLHF,TGTGCCAGCAGTGGAGGTTCAGGGTACAATTCACCCCTCCACTTT
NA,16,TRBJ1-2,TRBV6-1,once,CASSDLRTGDNYGYTF,TGTGCCAGCAGTGATTTGCGGACTGGCGATAACTATGGCTACACCTTC
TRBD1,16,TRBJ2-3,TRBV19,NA,CASSIIEGQGTDTQYF,TGTGCCAGTAGTATCATAGAAGGACAGGGCACAGATACGCAGTATTTT
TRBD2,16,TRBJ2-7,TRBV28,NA,CASSSFLGLAGTEQYF,TGTGCCAGCAGTTCTTTCCTAGGACTAGCGGGGACCGAGCAGTACTTC
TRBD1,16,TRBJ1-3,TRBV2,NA,CASVRDRDISGNTIYF,TGTGCCAGTGTCCGGGACAGGGACATCTCTGGAAACACCATATATTTT
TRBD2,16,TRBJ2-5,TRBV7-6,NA,CASSLRTSGGWETQYF,TGTGCCAGCAGCTTGAGGACTAGCGGGGGCTGGGAGACCCAGTACTTC
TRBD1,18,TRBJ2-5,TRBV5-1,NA,CASSPKTGTVWERKTQYF,TGCGCCAGCAGCCCCAAAACCGGGACAGTATGGGAGAGGAAGACCCAGTACTTC
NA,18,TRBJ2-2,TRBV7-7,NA,CASSLSLTSRGHTGELFF,TGTGCTAGCAGCTTGTCGCTGACCTCACGAGGGCACACCGGGGAGCTGTTTTTT
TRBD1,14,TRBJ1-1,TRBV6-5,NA,CASSSPGTGAEAFF,TGTGCCAGCAGTTCCCCCGGGACAGGGGCAGAAGCTTTCTTT
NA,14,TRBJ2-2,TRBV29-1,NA,CSVIREANTGELFF,TGCAGCGTTATCCGAGAGGCGAACACCGGGGAGCTGTTTTTT
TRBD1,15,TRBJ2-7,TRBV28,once,CASSFEGTGPYEQYF,TGTGCCAGCAGTTTTGAGGGGACAGGCCCCTACGAGCAGTACTTC
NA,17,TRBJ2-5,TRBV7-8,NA,CASSRHQAITGQETQYF,TGTGCCAGCAGCCGCCATCAGGCCATAACGGGGCAAGAGACCCAGTACTTC
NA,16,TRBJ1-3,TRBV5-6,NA,CASSFPGSSSGNTIYF,TGTGCCAGCAGCTTCCCAGGGTCGAGCTCTGGAAACACCATATATTTT
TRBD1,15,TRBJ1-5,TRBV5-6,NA,CASSLRTGVGTPQHF,TGTGCCAGCAGCTTGCGAACAGGGGTGGGGACCCCCCAGCATTTT